A selection of T cell receptor beta chains follows, all from one sample in a study of regulatory T cells in long-lasting Graves disease. TCRdb reanalysed the multiplex PCR reads using MiXCR and keeps one entry per CDR3 protein. The table has 400,000 to 550,000 distinct CDR3 sequences, about a sixth seen once; the top ten hold over 8.5%. The data were also submitted as part of a second study, on T cells in Graves' hyperthyroidism and ophthalmopathy.

Sequencing used peripheral blood mononuclear cells (PBMCs), obtained at new diagnosis, from a patient treated with antithyroid drugs. The source of these receptors is a woman aged 25 to 39 with Graves disease. Both conserved end residues are part of each CDR3. Fields, in order: J gene, V gene, clone size, D gene, CDR3 protein, CDR3 DNA. The D gene is left open where the match is weak. Size values are once, few and many counts, or a class for expanded clones, and some rows have none.

J: TRBJ2-1; V: TRBV20-1; size: many; D: TRBD2; CDR3: CSARERTSGYNEQFF; DNA: TGCAGTGCTAGAGAGCGGACTAGCGGGTACAATGAGCAGTTCTTC
J: TRBJ1-4; V: TRBV18; size: many; D: .; CDR3: CASSPAGLSEKLFF; DNA: TGTGCCAGCTCACCCGCGGGTCTCAGTGAAAAACTGTTTTTT
J: TRBJ2-7; V: TRBV20-1; size: many; D: .; CDR3: CSASDRMGKIYEQYF; DNA: TGCAGTGCCTCAGACAGGATGGGAAAAATCTACGAGCAGTACTTC
J: TRBJ2-1; V: TRBV28; size: .; D: .; CDR3: CASSFHGGGRDYNEQFF; DNA: TGTGCCAGCAGTTTTCACGGAGGGGGGCGGGACTACAATGAGCAGTTCTTC
J: TRBJ2-5; V: TRBV9; size: few; D: .; CDR3: CASSATLAETQYF; DNA: TGTGCCAGCAGCGCGACGCTAGCAGAGACCCAGTACTTC
J: TRBJ1-1; V: TRBV30; size: many; D: .; CDR3: CAWSPSWGRGTEAFF; DNA: TGTGCCTGGAGTCCCAGTTGGGGGCGGGGCACTGAAGCTTTCTTT
J: TRBJ2-7; V: TRBV3-1; size: many; D: .; CDR3: CASSSQVGHPYSYEQYF; DNA: TGTGCCAGCAGCTCTCAAGTGGGACACCCCTACTCCTACGAGCAGTACTTC
J: TRBJ2-1; V: TRBV24-1; size: few; D: TRBD2; CDR3: CATSAPGLNDNEQFF; DNA: TGTGCCACCAGTGCCCCGGGACTAAACGACAATGAGCAGTTCTTC
J: TRBJ1-1; V: TRBV5-1; size: many; D: .; CDR3: CASSLGTAGGEAFF; DNA: TGCGCCAGCAGCTTGGGGACGGCGGGTGGTGAAGCTTTCTTT
J: TRBJ1-4; V: TRBV10-1; size: .; D: .; CDR3: CASSEGGINEKLFF; DNA: TGCGCCAGCAGTGAGGGGGGAATCAATGAAAAACTGTTTTTT
J: TRBJ2-1; V: TRBV20-1; size: few; D: TRBD2; CDR3: CSAPPGLAGGRNLVLGYEQFF; DNA: TGCAGTGCTCCTCCGGGACTAGCGGGAGGTCGAAACCTAGTATTAGGCTATGAGCAGTTCTTC
J: TRBJ2-3; V: TRBV27; size: many; D: .; CDR3: CASSFETGGTDTQYF; DNA: TGTGCCAGCAGTTTTGAGACAGGAGGCACAGATACGCAGTATTTT
J: TRBJ2-7; V: TRBV3-1; size: many; D: TRBD2; CDR3: CASSQASGSTYHEQYF; DNA: TGTGCCAGCAGCCAAGCCAGCGGGAGCACCTACCACGAGCAGTACTTC
J: TRBJ2-5; V: TRBV24-1; size: many; D: TRBD2; CDR3: CATSDPGASGAQETQYF; DNA: TGTGCCACCAGTGATCCAGGGGCTAGCGGGGCCCAAGAGACCCAGTACTTC
J: TRBJ2-1; V: TRBV6-2/TRBV6-3; size: many; D: TRBD2; CDR3: CASSPTWSSGSNEQFF; DNA: TGTGCCAGCAGCCCGACCTGGTCTAGCGGGAGTAATGAGCAGTTCTTC
J: TRBJ2-5; V: TRBV12-3/TRBV12-4; size: .; D: .; CDR3: CASRDPIQETQYF; DNA: TGTGCCAGCAGGGACCCTATCCAAGAGACCCAGTACTTC
J: TRBJ1-2; V: TRBV18; size: many; D: TRBD1; CDR3: CASSPRDRGLGYGYTF; DNA: TGTGCCAGCTCACCACGGGACAGGGGGCTAGGCTATGGCTACACCTTC
J: TRBJ1-2; V: TRBV20-1; size: .; D: .; CDR3: CSAKTSFGGYTF; DNA: TGCAGTGCTAAGACGTCCTTCGGGGGCTACACCTTC
J: TRBJ1-6; V: TRBV12-3/TRBV12-4; size: few; D: .; CDR3: CASSSQGNNSPLHF; DNA: TGTGCCAGCAGTTCACAGGGAAATAACTCACCCCTCCACTTT
J: TRBJ2-7; V: TRBV20-1; size: many; D: TRBD1; CDR3: CSSRQGTYEQYF; DNA: TGCAGTAGCAGACAGGGTACCTACGAGCAGTACTTC
J: TRBJ1-4; V: TRBV7-9; size: .; D: .; CDR3: CASSPGRGIEKLFF; DNA: TGTGCCAGCAGCCCGGGGAGGGGTATCGAAAAACTGTTTTTT
J: TRBJ2-7; V: TRBV6-1; size: many; D: .; CDR3: CASSRTSTYEQYF; DNA: TGTGCCAGCAGCAGGACTTCTACCTACGAGCAGTACTTC
J: TRBJ2-3; V: TRBV14; size: many; D: TRBD2; CDR3: CASSETSGGVDTQYF; DNA: TGTGCCAGCAGCGAAACTAGCGGGGGAGTGGATACGCAGTATTTT
J: TRBJ2-3; V: TRBV28; size: many; D: TRBD2; CDR3: CASSLLLAGVATDTQYF; DNA: TGTGCCAGCAGTTTATTGCTAGCGGGAGTTGCCACAGATACGCAGTATTTT
J: TRBJ2-1; V: TRBV6-4; size: few; D: TRBD1; CDR3: CASRRDRGGNEQFF; DNA: TGTGCCAGCAGGAGGGACAGGGGCGGCAATGAGCAGTTCTTC
J: TRBJ1-1; V: TRBV28; size: many; D: .; CDR3: CASSLYGVQAFF; DNA: TGTGCCAGCAGTTTATATGGGGTTCAAGCTTTCTTT
J: TRBJ2-5; V: TRBV9; size: many; D: TRBD1; CDR3: CASSLRGTGGGGPQETQYF; DNA: TGTGCCAGCAGCTTAAGGGGGACAGGGGGCGGAGGGCCGCAAGAGACCCAGTACTTC
J: TRBJ2-7; V: TRBV20-1; size: many; D: TRBD1; CDR3: CSAVRDSYEQYF; DNA: TGCAGTGCTGTTAGGGACAGCTACGAGCAGTACTTC
J: TRBJ1-2; V: TRBV12-3/TRBV12-4; size: few; D: .; CDR3: CASTAGVGDGYTF; DNA: TGTGCCAGCACTGCGGGAGTAGGGGATGGCTACACCTTC
J: TRBJ1-3; V: TRBV18; size: many; D: TRBD1; CDR3: CASQQGRSGNTIYF; DNA: TGTGCCAGCCAACAGGGGAGGTCTGGAAACACCATATATTTT
J: TRBJ2-7; V: TRBV6-5; size: many; D: TRBD2; CDR3: CASSSTSGTYEQYF; DNA: TGTGCCAGCAGTTCTACTAGCGGGACCTACGAGCAGTACTTC
J: TRBJ1-3; V: TRBV3-1; size: few; D: TRBD1; CDR3: CASSQVVQGGNTIYF; DNA: TGTGCCAGCAGCCAAGTGGTACAGGGGGGAAACACCATATATTTT
J: TRBJ2-5; V: TRBV28; size: many; D: TRBD1; CDR3: CASSPDRAGETQYF; DNA: TGTGCCAGCAGTCCCGACAGGGCTGGGGAGACCCAGTACTTC
J: TRBJ1-1; V: TRBV7-3; size: few; D: .; CDR3: CASSLHGSGDTEAFF; DNA: TGTGCCAGCAGCTTACACGGCAGTGGGGACACTGAAGCTTTCTTT
J: TRBJ1-5; V: TRBV28; size: once; D: .; CDR3: CASRPVPAQPQHF; DNA: TGTGCCAGCAGACCCGTACCAGCCCAGCCCCAGCATTTT
J: TRBJ2-3; V: TRBV5-1; size: many; D: TRBD2; CDR3: CASAHGRVGTDTQYF; DNA: TGCGCCAGCGCCCATGGGAGGGTTGGCACAGATACGCAGTATTTT
J: TRBJ1-3; V: TRBV7-9; size: few; D: TRBD1; CDR3: CASSPGQVEFSGNTIYF; DNA: TGTGCCAGCAGCCCCGGACAGGTGGAATTCTCTGGAAACACCATATATTTT
J: TRBJ1-2; V: TRBV29-1; size: .; D: TRBD1; CDR3: CSVEGTGPNYGYTF; DNA: TGCAGCGTTGAAGGGACAGGACCTAACTATGGCTACACCTTC
J: TRBJ2-1; V: TRBV6-2/TRBV6-3; size: .; D: .; CDR3: CASSYFSQGVRGSYNEQFF; DNA: TGTGCCAGCAGTTACTTCTCCCAGGGAGTACGGGGTTCATACAATGAGCAGTTCTTC
J: TRBJ2-7; V: TRBV20-1; size: many; D: TRBD2; CDR3: CSANPEQGLLYEQYF; DNA: TGCAGTGCTAACCCTGAGCAGGGACTATTATACGAGCAGTACTTC
J: TRBJ2-2; V: TRBV28; size: few; D: .; CDR3: CASTEGYTGELFF; DNA: TGTGCCAGCACTGAGGGGTACACCGGGGAGCTGTTTTTT
J: TRBJ2-3; V: TRBV6-2/TRBV6-3; size: many; D: .; CDR3: CASVFSQGSQTQYF; DNA: TGTGCCTCGGTTTTTAGTCAGGGTTCTCAAACGCAGTATTTT
J: TRBJ2-2; V: TRBV27; size: few; D: .; CDR3: CASTGRGSGELFF; DNA: TGTGCCAGCACTGGTCGAGGTTCCGGGGAGCTGTTTTTT
J: TRBJ2-1; V: TRBV5-1; size: many; D: .; CDR3: CASSLVGSGVRDNEQFF; DNA: TGCGCCAGCAGCTTGGTGGGATCAGGGGTACGGGACAATGAGCAGTTCTTC
J: TRBJ2-5; V: TRBV2; size: .; D: .; CDR3: CASSEGTVQETQYF; DNA: TGTGCCAGCAGTGAAGGGACAGTCCAAGAGACCCAGTACTTC
J: TRBJ2-5; V: TRBV10-3; size: .; D: .; CDR3: CAISEVGKETQYF; DNA: TGTGCCATCAGTGAGGTGGGGAAAGAGACCCAGTACTTC
J: TRBJ2-3; V: TRBV27; size: few; D: .; CDR3: CASHPVSPTDTQYF; DNA: TGTGCCAGCCATCCGGTGTCTCCCACAGATACGCAGTATTTT
J: TRBJ1-3; V: TRBV18; size: many; D: .; CDR3: CASSPSRGLSGNTIYF; DNA: TGTGCCAGCTCACCGTCGAGGGGCCTCTCTGGAAACACCATATATTTT
J: TRBJ1-1; V: TRBV4-1; size: .; D: TRBD1; CDR3: CASSPTGEFVTEAFF; DNA: TGCGCCAGCAGCCCGACAGGGGAGTTCGTAACTGAAGCTTTCTTT
J: TRBJ2-2; V: TRBV7-2; size: many; D: TRBD2; CDR3: CASSPGWASGSSNTGELFF; DNA: TGTGCCAGCAGCCCGGGATGGGCTAGCGGGAGCTCGAACACCGGGGAGCTGTTTTTT